The 5 T cell receptor beta chains below all came from one sample that was sequenced in a study of identical twins. Each CDR3 protein gets one entry after TCRdb re-called the 5' RACE reads with MiXCR. Of 470,000 or so distinct CDR3 sequences listed, approximately 24% are singletons. These same records also appear under a second study, on T cells expressing NK-cell markers.

Sequencing input: CD4+ T cells sorted from blood. These receptors originate from a woman younger than 30 in good health.

This clonotype was detected ten times or more. The chain couples TRBV20-1 to TRBJ1-6; tentatively, D is TRBD1 (6 bases). There are 14 residues in the CDR3. Germline V gives CDR1 DFQATT, CDR2 SNEGSKA (reference sequence). V dropped 2 bases and J dropped 3 bases, with 8 bases sitting between them. The CDR3 coding sequence is TGCAGTGCTAGAATACAGGGCTATAATTCACCCCTCCACTTT. It codes for CSARIQGYNSPLHF.

This chain connects TRBV10-2 to TRBJ1-1; tentatively, D is TRBD1 (5 bases). There are 12 residues in the CDR3. The V gene's germline CDR1 is WSHSY and CDR2 SAAADI. Trimming shortened V by 10 bases and J by 3 bases, and 12 bases separated the two germline ends. The CDR3 region is CATLGGYTEAFF. As DNA, the CDR3 is TGCGCCACCCTCGGGGGGTACACTGAAGCTTTCTTT.

The chain employs TRBV12-3 or TRBV12-4 and TRBJ2-7; D ambiguous. Trimming removed 2 bases at V and 5 bases at J, with 7 bases between. The CDR3 spans 12 residues. Written as DNA, the CDR3 is TGTGCCAGCAGTTTATATTCAGACGAGCAGTACTTC. Amino acid sequence: CASSLYSDEQYF.

The chain combines TRBV6-4 with TRBJ2-1, with 13 bases lining up with TRBD2. The CDR3 is 14 amino acids. Losses at the gene ends were 6 bases for V and 12 bases for J; bases not matched to a gene: 8. Germline V gene data show CDR1 as MRHNA and CDR2 as SNTAGT. The CDR3 is CASRETSGGARQFF. CDR3 DNA: TGTGCCAGCAGGGAAACTAGCGGGGGGGCCCGGCAGTTCTTC.

The chain links TRBV3-1 to TRBJ1-2; no clear D. CDR3 length: 12 amino acids. Trimming removed 0 bases from V and 8 bases from J, with 7 bases in between. The germline CDR1 and CDR2 sequences are LGHDT and YNNKEL (reference sequence). CDR3 residues: CASSQDGKGYTF. The CDR3, as DNA: TGTGCCAGCAGCCAAGACGGGAAAGGCTACACCTTC.